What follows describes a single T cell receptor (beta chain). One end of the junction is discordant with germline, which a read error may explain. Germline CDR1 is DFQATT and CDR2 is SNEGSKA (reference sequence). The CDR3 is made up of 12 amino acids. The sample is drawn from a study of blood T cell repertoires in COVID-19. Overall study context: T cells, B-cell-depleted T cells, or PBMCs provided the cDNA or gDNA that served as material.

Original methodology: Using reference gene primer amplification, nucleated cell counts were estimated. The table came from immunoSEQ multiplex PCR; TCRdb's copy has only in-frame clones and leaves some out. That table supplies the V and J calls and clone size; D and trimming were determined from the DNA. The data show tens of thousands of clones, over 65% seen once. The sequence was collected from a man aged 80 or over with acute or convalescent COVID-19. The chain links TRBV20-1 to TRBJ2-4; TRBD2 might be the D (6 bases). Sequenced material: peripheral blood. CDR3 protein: CSASGLPPSFNF. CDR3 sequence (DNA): TGCAGTGCTAGTGGACTACCTCCATCCTTCAACTTC.